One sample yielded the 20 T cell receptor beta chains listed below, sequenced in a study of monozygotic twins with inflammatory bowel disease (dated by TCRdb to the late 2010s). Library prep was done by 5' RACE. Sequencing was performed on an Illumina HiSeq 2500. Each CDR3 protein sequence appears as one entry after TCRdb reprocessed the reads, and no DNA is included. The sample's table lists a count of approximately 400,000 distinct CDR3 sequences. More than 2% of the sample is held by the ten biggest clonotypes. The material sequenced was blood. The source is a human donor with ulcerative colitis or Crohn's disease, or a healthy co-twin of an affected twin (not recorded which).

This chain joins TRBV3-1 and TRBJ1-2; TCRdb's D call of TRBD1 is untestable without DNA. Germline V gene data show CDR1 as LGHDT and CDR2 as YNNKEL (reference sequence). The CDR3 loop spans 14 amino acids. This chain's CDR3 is CASSQTGTGYGYTF.

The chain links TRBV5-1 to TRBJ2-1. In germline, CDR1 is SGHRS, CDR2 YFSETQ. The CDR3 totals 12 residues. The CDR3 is CASSLVVGEQFF.

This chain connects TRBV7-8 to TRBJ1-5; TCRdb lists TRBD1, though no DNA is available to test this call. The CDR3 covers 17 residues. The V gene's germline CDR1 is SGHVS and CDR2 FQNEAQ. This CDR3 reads CASSLEAVTVGNQPQHF.

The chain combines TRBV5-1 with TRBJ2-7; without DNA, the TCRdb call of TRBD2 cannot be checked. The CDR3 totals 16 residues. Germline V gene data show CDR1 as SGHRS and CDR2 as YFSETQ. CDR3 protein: CASYSPGTSGTYEQYF.

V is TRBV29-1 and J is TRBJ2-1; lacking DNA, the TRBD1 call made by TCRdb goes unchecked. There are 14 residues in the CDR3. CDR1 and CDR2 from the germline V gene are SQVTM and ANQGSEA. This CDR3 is CSVDRDRGYNEQFF.

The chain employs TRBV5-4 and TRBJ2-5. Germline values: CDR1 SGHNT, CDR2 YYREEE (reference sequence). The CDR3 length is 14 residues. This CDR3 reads CASSLVGRRETQYF.

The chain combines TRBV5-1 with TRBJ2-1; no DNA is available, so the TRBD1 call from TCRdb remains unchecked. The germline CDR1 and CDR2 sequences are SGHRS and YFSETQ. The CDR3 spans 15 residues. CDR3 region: CASSGRTGSYNEQFF.

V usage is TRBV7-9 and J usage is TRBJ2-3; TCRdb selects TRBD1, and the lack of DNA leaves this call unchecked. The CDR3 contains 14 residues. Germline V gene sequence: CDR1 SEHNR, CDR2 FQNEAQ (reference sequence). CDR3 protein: CASSSTGDPDTQYF.

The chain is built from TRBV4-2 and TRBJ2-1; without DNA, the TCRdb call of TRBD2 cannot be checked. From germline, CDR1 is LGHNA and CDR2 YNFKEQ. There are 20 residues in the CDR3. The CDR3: CASSLIRGGGLNSSYNEQFF.

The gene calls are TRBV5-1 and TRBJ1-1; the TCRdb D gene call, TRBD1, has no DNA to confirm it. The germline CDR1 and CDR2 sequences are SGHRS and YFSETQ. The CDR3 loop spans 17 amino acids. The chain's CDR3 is CASSLALRGTQNTEAFF.

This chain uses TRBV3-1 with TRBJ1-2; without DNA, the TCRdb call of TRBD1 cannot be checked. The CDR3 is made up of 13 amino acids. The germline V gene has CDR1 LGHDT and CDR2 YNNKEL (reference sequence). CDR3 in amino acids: CASHERGTYGYTF. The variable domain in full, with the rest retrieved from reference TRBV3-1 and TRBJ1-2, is DTAVSQTPKYLVTQMGNDKSIKCEQNLGHDTMYWYKQDSKKFLKIMFSYNNKELIINETVPNRFSPKSPDKAHLNLHINSLELGDSAVYFCASHERGTYGYTFGSGTRLTVV.

The CDR3 here is CASSYRTENQPQHF. The genes are TRBV6-2 or TRBV6-3 and TRBJ1-5; TCRdb picks TRBD1, but there is no DNA to check that call. Looked up from germline, CDR1 is MNHEY and CDR2 is SVGEGT. The CDR3 is made up of 14 amino acids.

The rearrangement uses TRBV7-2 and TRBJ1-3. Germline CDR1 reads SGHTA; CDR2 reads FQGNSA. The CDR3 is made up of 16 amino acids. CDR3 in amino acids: CASSWGLGLSGNTIYF.

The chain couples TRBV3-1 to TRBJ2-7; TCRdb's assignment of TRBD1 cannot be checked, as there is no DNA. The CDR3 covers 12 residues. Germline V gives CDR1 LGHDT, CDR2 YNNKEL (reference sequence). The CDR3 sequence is CASRLTGGEQYF.

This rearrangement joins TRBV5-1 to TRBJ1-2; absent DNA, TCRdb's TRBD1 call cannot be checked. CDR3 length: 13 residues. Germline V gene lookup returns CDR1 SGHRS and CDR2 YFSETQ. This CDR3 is CASSLTGLDGYTF. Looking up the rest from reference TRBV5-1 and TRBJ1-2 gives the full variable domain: KAGVTQTPRYLIKTRGQQVTLSCSPISGHRSVSWYQQTPGQGLQFLFEYFSETQRNKGNFPGRFSGRQFSNSRSEMNVSTLELGDSALYLCASSLTGLDGYTFGSGTRLTVV.

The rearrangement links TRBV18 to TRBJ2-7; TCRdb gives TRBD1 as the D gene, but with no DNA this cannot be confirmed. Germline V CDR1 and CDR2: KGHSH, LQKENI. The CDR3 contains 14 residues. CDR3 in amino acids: CASSPGGGTYEQYF. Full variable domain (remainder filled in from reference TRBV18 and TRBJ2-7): NAGVMQNPRHLVRRRGQEARLRCSPMKGHSHVYWYRQLPEEGLKFMVYLQKENIIDESGMPKERFSAEFPKEGPSILRIQQVVRGDSAAYFCASSPGGGTYEQYFGPGTRLTVT.

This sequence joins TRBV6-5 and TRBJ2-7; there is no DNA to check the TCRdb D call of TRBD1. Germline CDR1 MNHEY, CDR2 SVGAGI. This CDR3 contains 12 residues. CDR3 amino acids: CASRTGAYEQYF.

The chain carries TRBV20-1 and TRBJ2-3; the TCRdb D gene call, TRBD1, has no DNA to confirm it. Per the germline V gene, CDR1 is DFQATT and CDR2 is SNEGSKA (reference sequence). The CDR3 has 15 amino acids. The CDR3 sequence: CSASPAGVDTDTQYF.

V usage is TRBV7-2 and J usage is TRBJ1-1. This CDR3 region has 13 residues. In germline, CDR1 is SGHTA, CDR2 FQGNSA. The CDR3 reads CASSLWTSSEAFF.

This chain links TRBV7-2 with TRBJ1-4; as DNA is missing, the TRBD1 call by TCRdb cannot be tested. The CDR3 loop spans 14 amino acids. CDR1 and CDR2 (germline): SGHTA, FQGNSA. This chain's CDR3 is CASSRSGRTEKLFF. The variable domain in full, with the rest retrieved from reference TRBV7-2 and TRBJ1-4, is GAGVSQSPSNKVTEKGKDVELRCDPISGHTALYWYRQSLGQGLEFLIYFQGNSAPDKSGLPSDRFSAERTGGSVSTLTIQRTQQEDSAVYLCASSRSGRTEKLFFGSGTQLSVL.